The present T cell receptor (beta chain) was sequenced within a study of blood T cell repertoires in COVID-19. Study summary: Samples of COVID-19 (acute and convalescent) were obtained from the United States, Italy and Spain. Sources were T cells, B-cell-depleted T cells, or PBMCs; the material itself was cDNA or gDNA.

V dropped 10 bases and J dropped 5 bases, with 20 bases sitting between them. This CDR3 contains 14 residues. The germline V gene has CDR1 ENHRY and CDR2 SYGVKD. Per the original data handling: Quantification of nucleated cells was approximated via reference gene primer amplification. The protocol was immunoSEQ multiplex PCR, while the TCRdb copy is restricted to in-frame clones and leaves out a portion. The DNA gave D and trimming, while V, J and clone size come from that table. The sample consists of just under 150,000 clones, roughly 89% of them appearing once. The V and J genes are TRBV10-3 and TRBJ1-1; D ambiguous. The sequencing sample was made of peripheral blood. This TCR was sampled from a woman aged 45-60 years with active or convalescent COVID-19. The CDR3 spells CATRVDRSGTEAFF. Here the CDR3 DNA reads TGTGCCACCCGAGTCGACCGGTCGGGAACTGAAGCTTTCTTT.